This T cell receptor beta chain was observed in a study of cytomegalovirus exposure and HLA in healthy donors. Clones were sequenced by immunoSEQ multiplex PCR, and TCRdb holds only the in-frame ones, with some missing. This table has roughly 150,000 clones, about 94% appearing once. V lost 2 bases and J 1 base, leaving 12 bases between the germline ends. In germline, CDR1 is SGHTA, CDR2 FQGNSA. This CDR3 has 15 residues. Remarks on this clone: Its antigen is unidentified. The identical CDR3 is also encoded by other nucleotide sequences in the sample.

The study's findings and limits: First-cohort TCR clusters were later found to tend to co-occur in the roughly 110 validation repertoires.

The TCR sequence derives from a man between 18 and 35 years old in good health and CMV-seropositive. Material for sequencing was PBMCs. The V gene is TRBV7-2, the J gene TRBJ2-7, with D maybe TRBD2 (5 bases). CDR3 sequence reads: CASSLSGGQSYEQYF. CDR3 DNA sequence: TGTGCCAGCAGCTTATCTGGCGGGCAATCCTACGAGCAGTACTTC.